This TCR beta chain was sequenced for a study of lymphopenia after photon versus proton radiotherapy. Data came from immunoSEQ multiplex PCR; TCRdb stores just in-frame clones and leaves some out. Of fewer than 35,000 clones detected, roughly 89% appear once; the ten largest clones hold 5% to 8.5%. In regard to this clone: The antigen remains unidentified.

The CDR3 is 12 residues long. Germline V gene data show CDR1 as KGHSH and CDR2 as LQKENI. V lost 6 bases, J lost 6 bases, and 10 bases lay in between. Findings and limits, study-wide: Oligoclonal CD8+ Temra expansion after nadir drove photon patients' diversity drop. Photon-treated patients lost naive T cells and TCR diversity; proton-treated stayed stable.

The sample in question was peripheral blood, obtained from a patient treated with proton-based radiotherapy. This sequence originates from a woman in her sixties or seventies with pancreatic cancer. Some clones in this sample may be carry-over from other donors' samples. The chain links TRBV18 to TRBJ2-3, with no clear D. As DNA, the CDR3 is TGTGCCAGCTCTCCCTACTCGGATACGCAGTATTTT. It encodes CASSPYSDTQYF.